Ten or more counts support the clone carrying this T cell receptor (beta chain). The TCR beta CDR3 regions underwent amplification from RNA transcripts. First-round RT-PCR relied on HTBI primers, and a second-round multiplex PCR came next. TCRdb reprocessed the multiplex PCR reads via MiXCR and lists one record per CDR3 protein. Of about 400,000 distinct CDR3 sequences listed, about 16% are singletons. This entry comes from a study of Graves' ophthalmopathy and Graves' hyperthyroidism. Between the trimmed V and J ends, which lost 11 bases and 2 bases, there was a span of 10 bases. The CDR3 contains 11 residues. Germline loops: CDR1 MGHDK, CDR2 SYGVNS.

This TCR came from a woman aged 18-29 years with Graves' ophthalmopathy. The sample was peripheral blood. The chain employs TRBV25-1 and TRBJ2-7; D perhaps matches TRBD1 (7 bases). CDR3 DNA: TGTGCCGCGGGGACAGCCTACGAGCAGTACTTC. Translation: CAAGTAYEQYF.